These 3 T cell receptor beta chains were sequenced from one sample in a study of T cell responses to AZD1222 COVID-19 vaccine. Produced via immunoSEQ multiplex PCR; TCRdb's table is partial and in-frame only. The sample yields some 69,000 clones, 65% to 90% seen once. The sample was peripheral blood, taken on day 0 of AZD1222 vaccination. The source is an adult in good health.

The DNA for the CDR3 is TGCAGTGCTAGGGGGTACGAGCAGTACTTC. Translation gives CSARGYEQYF. The chain combines TRBV20-1 with TRBJ2-7, with no clear D. Per the germline V gene, CDR1 is DFQATT and CDR2 is SNEGSKA (reference sequence). V was pared by 3 bases and J by 4 bases, with 4 bases between. The CDR3 is 10 residues long.

The chain recombines TRBV6-5 with TRBJ1-6, with D possibly being TRBD1 (5 bases). The CDR3 consists of 16 residues. Per germline, CDR1 MNHEY and CDR2 SVGAGI. V was shortened by 0 bases and J by 7 bases, with 13 bases between the two germline ends. CDR3 bases: TGTGCCAGCAGTTACTCGAACAGGTTGCGGAATTCACCCCTCCACTTT. It is translated as CASSYSNRLRNSPLHF.

The chain couples TRBV25-1 to TRBJ1-1; D might be TRBD1 (6 bases). The germline V gene has CDR1 MGHDK and CDR2 SYGVNS. Trimming removed 10 bases at V and 4 bases at J, with 16 bases between. The CDR3 covers 13 residues. DNA for the CDR3: TGTGCCACTTCCGGGGGCTGGAGCACTGAAGCTTTCTTT. It translates to CATSGGWSTEAFF.